This T cell receptor (beta chain) was recovered during a study of T-cell memory formation after mild COVID-19. Study as a whole: TCR clusters showed largely donor specificity. The study's findings and limits: Detection of some responders pre-infection suggested pre-existing cross-reactive memory T cells participated.

With regard to this clonotype: What it binds is unknown.

V shed 1 base, J shed 5 bases, and the junction held 6 bases outside the gene matches. This CDR3 contains 15 residues. Germline lookup yields CDR1 SEHNR and CDR2 FQNEAQ (reference sequence). From the 5' RACE reads, TCRdb called clonotypes with MiXCR, one entry per CDR3 protein. The repertoire consists of 250,000 to 300,000 distinct CDR3 sequences, with about 15% occurring once and the leading ten covering roughly 22%. The chain employs TRBV7-9 and TRBJ1-2, with 8 positions matching TRBD1. The sequenced material came from PBMCs or a T cell subset sorted from them (not recorded which). This receptor was obtained from a young man who had mild COVID-19 (a few samples of this study predate the infection). Cell type and time point are not known. The CDR3 loop reads CASSLDRGNSYGYTF. The CDR3 DNA reads TGTGCCAGCAGCTTAGACAGGGGGAACTCATATGGCTACACCTTC. The full variable domain, its missing parts supplied by reference TRBV7-9 and TRBJ1-2, is DTGVSQNPRHKITKRGQNVTFRCDPISEHNRLYWYRQTLGQGPEFLTYFQNEAQLEKSRLLSDRFSAERPKGSFSTLEIQRTEQGDSAMYLCASSLDRGNSYGYTFGSGTRLTVV.